This TCR beta chain was observed in a study of response to subunit inactivated influenza vaccine. This clonotype was counted many times. Its antigen remains unknown. Notes on the study in general: Authors suggested each seasonal influenza vaccination recruits few new T cells.

MiXCR was run by TCRdb on the RT-PCR reads, yielding one entry per CDR3 protein. The repertoire includes roughly 570,000 distinct CDR3 sequences, under 15% of them detected once, and under 15% sits in the top ten. The CDR3 has 15 residues. V gave up 0 bases and J gave up 4 bases, with 11 bases separating them. Germline CDR1 is SGHRS and CDR2 is YFSETQ. V and J are TRBV5-1 and TRBJ1-5; D is uncertain. This receptor was obtained from a man aged 45-65 years who received an inactivated influenza vaccine. Source: PBMCs from blood, taken 35 to 45 days after vaccination. CDR3 region: CASSLESGRNQPQHF. CDR3 nucleotide sequence: TGCGCCAGCAGCTTGGAATCGGGAAGGAATCAGCCCCAGCATTTT.